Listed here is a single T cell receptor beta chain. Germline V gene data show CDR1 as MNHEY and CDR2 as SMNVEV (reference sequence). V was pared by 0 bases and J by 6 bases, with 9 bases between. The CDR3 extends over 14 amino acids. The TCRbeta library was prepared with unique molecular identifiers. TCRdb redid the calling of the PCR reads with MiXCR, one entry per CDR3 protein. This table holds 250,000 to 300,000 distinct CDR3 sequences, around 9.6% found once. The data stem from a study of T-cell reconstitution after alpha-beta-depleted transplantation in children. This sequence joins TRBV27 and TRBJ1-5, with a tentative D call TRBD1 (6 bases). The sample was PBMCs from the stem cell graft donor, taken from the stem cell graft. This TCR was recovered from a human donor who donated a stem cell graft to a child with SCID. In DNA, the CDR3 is TGTGCCAGCAGTTTATCGAGCAGGGGTCAGCCCCAGCATTTT. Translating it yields CASSLSSRGQPQHF.